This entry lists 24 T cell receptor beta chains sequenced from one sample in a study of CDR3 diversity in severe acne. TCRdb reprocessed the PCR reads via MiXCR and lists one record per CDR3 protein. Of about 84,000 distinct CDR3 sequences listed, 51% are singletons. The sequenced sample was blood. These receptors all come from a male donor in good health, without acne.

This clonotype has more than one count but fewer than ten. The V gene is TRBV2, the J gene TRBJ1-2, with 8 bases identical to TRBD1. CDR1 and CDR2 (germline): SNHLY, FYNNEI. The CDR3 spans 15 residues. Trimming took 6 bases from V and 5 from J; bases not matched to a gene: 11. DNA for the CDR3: TGTGCCAGCAGCCGGGGACAGGCAGTACGGTATGGCTACACCTTC. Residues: CASSRGQAVRYGYTF.

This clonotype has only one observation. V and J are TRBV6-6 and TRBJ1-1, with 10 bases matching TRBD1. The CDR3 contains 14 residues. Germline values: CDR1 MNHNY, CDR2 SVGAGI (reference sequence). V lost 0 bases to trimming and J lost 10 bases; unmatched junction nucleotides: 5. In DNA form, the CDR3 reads TGTGCCAGCAGTTACTCGACAGGGGGCGTGGGAGCTTTCTTT. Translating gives CASSYSTGGVGAFF.

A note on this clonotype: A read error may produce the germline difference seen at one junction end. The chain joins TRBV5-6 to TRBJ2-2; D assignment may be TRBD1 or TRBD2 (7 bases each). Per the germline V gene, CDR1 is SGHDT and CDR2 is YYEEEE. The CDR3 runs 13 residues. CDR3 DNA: TGCGCCAGCGGGGACAGAATCACCGGGGAGCTGTTTTTT. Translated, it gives CASGDRITGELFF. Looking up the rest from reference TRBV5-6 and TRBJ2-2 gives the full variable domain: DAGVTQSPTHLIKTRGQQVTLRCSPKSGHDTVSWYQQALGQGPQFIFQYYEEEERQRGNFPDRFSGHQFPNYSSELNVNALLLGDSALYLCASGDRITGELFFGEGSRLTVL.

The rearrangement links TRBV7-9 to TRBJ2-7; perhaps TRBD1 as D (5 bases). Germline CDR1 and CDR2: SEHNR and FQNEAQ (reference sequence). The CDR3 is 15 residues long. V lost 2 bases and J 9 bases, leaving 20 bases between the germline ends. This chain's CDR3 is CASSLSQQAAVGQYF. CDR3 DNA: TGTGCCAGCAGCTTAAGTCAACAGGCCGCCGTGGGGCAGTACTTC.

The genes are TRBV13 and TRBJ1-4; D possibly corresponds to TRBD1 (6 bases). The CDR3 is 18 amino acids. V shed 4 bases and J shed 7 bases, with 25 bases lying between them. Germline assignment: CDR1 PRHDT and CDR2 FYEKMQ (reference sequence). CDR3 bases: TGTGCCAGCAGCTCCCGGACTAGCGGGGGGGCGCGATCTGAAAAACTGTTTTTT. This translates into CASSSRTSGGARSEKLFF.

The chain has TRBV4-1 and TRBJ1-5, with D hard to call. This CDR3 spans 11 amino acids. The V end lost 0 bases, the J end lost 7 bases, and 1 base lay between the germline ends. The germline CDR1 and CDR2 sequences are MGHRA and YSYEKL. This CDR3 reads CASSQEQPQHF. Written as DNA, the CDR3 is TGCGCCAGCAGCCAAGAGCAGCCCCAGCATTTT.

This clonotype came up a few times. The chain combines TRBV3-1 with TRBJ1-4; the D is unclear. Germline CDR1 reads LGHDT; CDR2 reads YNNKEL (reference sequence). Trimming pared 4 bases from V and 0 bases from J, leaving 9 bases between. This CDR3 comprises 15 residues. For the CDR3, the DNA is TGTGCCAGCAGCCGAAAGGGCGCAACTAATGAAAAACTGTTTTTT. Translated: CASSRKGATNEKLFF.

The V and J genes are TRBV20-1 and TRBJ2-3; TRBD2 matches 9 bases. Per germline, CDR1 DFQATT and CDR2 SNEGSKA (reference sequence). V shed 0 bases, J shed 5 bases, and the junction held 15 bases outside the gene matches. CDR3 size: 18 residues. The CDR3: CSARDRGASGVQGDTQYF. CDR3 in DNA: TGCAGTGCTAGAGATCGGGGGGCTAGCGGGGTGCAGGGAGATACGCAGTATTTT.

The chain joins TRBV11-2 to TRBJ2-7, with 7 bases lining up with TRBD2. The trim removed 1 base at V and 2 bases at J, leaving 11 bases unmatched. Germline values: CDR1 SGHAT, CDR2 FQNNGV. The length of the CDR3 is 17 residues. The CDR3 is CASSLVVPAGRPYEQYF. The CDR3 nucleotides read TGTGCCAGCAGCTTAGTCGTACCGGCCGGGAGGCCCTACGAGCAGTACTTC.

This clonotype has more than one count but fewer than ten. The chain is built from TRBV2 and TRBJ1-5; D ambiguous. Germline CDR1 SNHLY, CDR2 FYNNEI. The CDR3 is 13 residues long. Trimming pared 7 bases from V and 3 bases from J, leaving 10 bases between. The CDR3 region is CASNPGNNQPQHF. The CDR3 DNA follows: TGTGCCAGCAACCCGGGGAACAATCAGCCCCAGCATTTT.

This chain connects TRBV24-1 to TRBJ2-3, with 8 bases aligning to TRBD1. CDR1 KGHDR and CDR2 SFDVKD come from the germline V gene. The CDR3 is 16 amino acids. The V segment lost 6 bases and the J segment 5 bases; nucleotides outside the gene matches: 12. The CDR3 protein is CATSYGTGGLGDTQYF. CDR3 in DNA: TGTGCCACCAGTTACGGCACAGGGGGACTTGGAGATACGCAGTATTTT.

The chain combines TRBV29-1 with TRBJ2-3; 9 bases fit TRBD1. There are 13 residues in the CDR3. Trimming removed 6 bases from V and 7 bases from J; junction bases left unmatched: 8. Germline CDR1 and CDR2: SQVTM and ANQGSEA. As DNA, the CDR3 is TGCAGCGTGGGACAGGGCGTGCAAAATACGCAGTATTTT. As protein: CSVGQGVQNTQYF.

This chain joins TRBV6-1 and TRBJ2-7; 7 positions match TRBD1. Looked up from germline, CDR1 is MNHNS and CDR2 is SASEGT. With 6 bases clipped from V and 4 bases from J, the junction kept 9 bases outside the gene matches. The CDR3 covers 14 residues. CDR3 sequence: CASRRSGTAYEQYF. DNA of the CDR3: TGTGCCAGCAGACGCTCCGGGACAGCATACGAGCAGTACTTC.

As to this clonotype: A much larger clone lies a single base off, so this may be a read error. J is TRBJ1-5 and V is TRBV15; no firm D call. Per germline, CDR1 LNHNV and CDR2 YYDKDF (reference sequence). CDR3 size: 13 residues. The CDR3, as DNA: TGTGTCACCAGCTTAAGGGTGGCTCAGCCCCAGCATTTT. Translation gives CVTSLRVAQPQHF.

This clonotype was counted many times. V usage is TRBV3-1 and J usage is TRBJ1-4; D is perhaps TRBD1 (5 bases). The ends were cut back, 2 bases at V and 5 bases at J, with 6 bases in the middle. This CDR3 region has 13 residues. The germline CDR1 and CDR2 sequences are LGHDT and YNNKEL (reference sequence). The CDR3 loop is CASSQRQNEKLFF. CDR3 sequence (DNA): TGTGCCAGCAGCCAACGACAGAATGAAAAACTGTTTTTT.

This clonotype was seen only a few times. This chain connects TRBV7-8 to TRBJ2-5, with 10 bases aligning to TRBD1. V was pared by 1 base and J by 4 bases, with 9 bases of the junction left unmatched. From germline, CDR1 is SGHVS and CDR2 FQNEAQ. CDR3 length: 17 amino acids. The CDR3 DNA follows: TGTGCCAGCAGCTTAGGGGACAGGGACAGGGGACGAGAGACCCAGTACTTC. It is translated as CASSLGDRDRGRETQYF.

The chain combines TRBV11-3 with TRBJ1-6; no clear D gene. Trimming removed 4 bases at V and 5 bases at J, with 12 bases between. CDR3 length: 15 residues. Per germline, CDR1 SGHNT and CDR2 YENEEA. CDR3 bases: TGTGCCAGCAGCTCCCGCGCACTGAATAATTCACCCCTCCACTTT. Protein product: CASSSRALNNSPLHF. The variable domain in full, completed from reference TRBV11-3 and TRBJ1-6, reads EAGVVQSPRYKIIEKKQPVAFWCNPISGHNTLYWYLQNLGQGPELLIRYENEEAVDDSQLPKDRFSAERLKGVDSTLKIQPAELGDSAVYLCASSSRALNNSPLHFGNGTRLTVT.

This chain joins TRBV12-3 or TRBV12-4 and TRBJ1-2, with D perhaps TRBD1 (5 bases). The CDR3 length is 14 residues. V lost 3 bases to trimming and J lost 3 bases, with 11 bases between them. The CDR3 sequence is CASSLGGGDYGYTF. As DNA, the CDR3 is TGTGCCAGCAGTTTGGGGGGAGGAGACTATGGCTACACCTTC.

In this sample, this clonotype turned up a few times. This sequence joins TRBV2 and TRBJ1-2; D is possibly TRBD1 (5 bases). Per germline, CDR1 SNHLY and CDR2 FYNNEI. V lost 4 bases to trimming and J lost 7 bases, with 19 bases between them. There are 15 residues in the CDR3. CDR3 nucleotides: TGTGCCAGCAGTGCCGAGCAGGGATCTCTATTTGGCTACACCTTC. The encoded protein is CASSAEQGSLFGYTF.

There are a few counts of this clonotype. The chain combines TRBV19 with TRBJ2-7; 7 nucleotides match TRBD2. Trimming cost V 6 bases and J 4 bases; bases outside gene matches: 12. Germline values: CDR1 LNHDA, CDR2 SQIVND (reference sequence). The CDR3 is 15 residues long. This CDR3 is CASSAGAGLGYEQYF. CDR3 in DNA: TGTGCCAGTAGCGCGGGAGCCGGCCTCGGGTACGAGCAGTACTTC.

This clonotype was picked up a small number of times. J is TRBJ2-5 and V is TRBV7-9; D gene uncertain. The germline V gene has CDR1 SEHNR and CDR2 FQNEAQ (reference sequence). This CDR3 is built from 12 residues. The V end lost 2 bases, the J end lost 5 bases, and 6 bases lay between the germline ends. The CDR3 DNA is TGTGCCAGCAGCTTACTTCCGGAGACCCAGTACTTC. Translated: CASSLLPETQYF.

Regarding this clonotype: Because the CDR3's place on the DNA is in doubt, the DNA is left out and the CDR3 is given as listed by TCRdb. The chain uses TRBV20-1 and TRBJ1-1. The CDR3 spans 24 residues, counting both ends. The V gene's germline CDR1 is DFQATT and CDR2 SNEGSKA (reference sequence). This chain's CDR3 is CSPEDSSIYLCSVILAAYGTEAFF.

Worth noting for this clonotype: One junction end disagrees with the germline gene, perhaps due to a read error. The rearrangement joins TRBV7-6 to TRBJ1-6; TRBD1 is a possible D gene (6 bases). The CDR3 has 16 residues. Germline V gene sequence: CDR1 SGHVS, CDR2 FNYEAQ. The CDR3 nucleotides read TGCGCTAGCAGCTTAATCCAGGGGACGAGTAAGTCCCCCCTCCACTTT. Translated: CASSLIQGTSKSPLHF.

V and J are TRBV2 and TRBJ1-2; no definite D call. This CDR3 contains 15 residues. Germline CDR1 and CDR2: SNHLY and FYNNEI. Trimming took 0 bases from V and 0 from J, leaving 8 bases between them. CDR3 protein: CASSEAAGANYGYTF. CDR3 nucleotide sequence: TGTGCCAGCAGTGAAGCGGCAGGAGCTAACTATGGCTACACCTTC.